These 12 T cell receptor beta chains originate from one sample sequenced in a study of T cells in Graves' hyperthyroidism and ophthalmopathy. Amplification targeted TCR beta CDR3 regions from RNA transcripts. HTBI primers were employed in a first-round RT-PCR of the TCR CDR3. TCRdb itself ran the multiplex PCR reads through MiXCR, one entry per CDR3 protein. The repertoire consists of about 380,000 distinct CDR3 sequences, with approximately 18% occurring once and the leading ten covering about 38%. Sample: blood. These receptors originate from a man aged 18 to 30 with Graves' ophthalmopathy.

The gene calls are TRBV5-1 and TRBJ2-7, with D possibly being TRBD2 (7 bases). CDR1 is SGHRS, CDR2 YFSETQ, per germline. Trimming shortened V by 5 bases and J by 3 bases, and 24 bases separated the two germline ends. This CDR3 has 17 residues. The CDR3 sequence: CASSGTVSAGARYEQYF. CDR3 sequence (DNA): TGCGCCAGCAGTGGGACCGTCTCCGCGGGGGCCCGCTACGAGCAGTACTTC.

The sample holds many counts of this clonotype. The chain employs TRBV11-2 and TRBJ2-1; TRBD1 aligns across 7 bases. The germline V gene has CDR1 SGHAT and CDR2 FQNNGV. The length of the CDR3 is 14 residues. With 5 bases clipped from V and 6 bases from J, the junction kept 7 bases outside the gene matches. The CDR3 DNA reads as TGTGCCAGCAGCCTGCTGGGACAGTTCAATGAGCAGTTCTTC. Its translation is CASSLLGQFNEQFF.

In regard to this clonotype: An end of the junction differs from the germline gene, which may be a read error. The chain recombines TRBV4-1 with TRBJ1-5; 8 nucleotides match TRBD1. This CDR3 has 18 residues. CDR1 and CDR2 from the germline V gene are MGHRA and YSYEKL. The CDR3 DNA reads as TGCGCCAGCAGCCAATTCGGACAGGGCCTTTATAGCAGTCAGCCCCAGCATTTT. Amino acids: CASSQFGQGLYSSQPQHF.

This sequence joins TRBV19 and TRBJ1-5; 7 bases are shared with TRBD1. After removal of 9 bases from V and 1 base from J, the junction contained 6 bases not matched to a gene. The V gene's germline CDR1 is LNHDA and CDR2 SQIVND (reference sequence). The CDR3 is 14 residues long. The CDR3 DNA sequence: TGTGCCAGCCAGGGACAGTTAAGCAATCAGCCCCAGCATTTT. Its protein product is CASQGQLSNQPQHF.

On this clonotype: A single base separates this from a much larger clone, so it may be a read error. The chain combines TRBV3-1 with TRBJ2-3; TRBD1 might be the D (6 bases). Germline values: CDR1 LGHDT, CDR2 YNNKEL (reference sequence). There are 15 residues in the CDR3. CDR3 nucleotide sequence: TGTGTCAGCAGTCCTGCCGGGACAATCACAGATACGCAGTATTTT. Translating gives CVSSPAGTITDTQYF.

This clonotype appeared once. The V call is TRBV4-1, the J call TRBJ2-3; D is unclear. The CDR3 has 14 residues. Trimming removed 1 base from V and 4 bases from J, with 9 bases in between. Germline-derived CDR1 and CDR2 are MGHRA and YSYEKL. The CDR3 DNA reads TGCGCCAGCAGCCAAGTGCCCCAGCCAGATACGCAGTATTTT. Translating gives CASSQVPQPDTQYF.

Many counts were recorded for this clonotype. This sequence joins TRBV12-5 and TRBJ1-1, with D possibly TRBD1 on 5 matching bases. V was clipped by 0 bases and J by 8 bases, with 13 bases between them. Germline lookup yields CDR1 LGHNT and CDR2 FRNRAP. The CDR3 spans 14 residues. CDR3 region: CASGLVDREGEAFF. The CDR3 DNA sequence: TGTGCTAGTGGTTTGGTAGACAGAGAAGGGGAAGCTTTCTTT.

The rearrangement links TRBV27 to TRBJ1-5, with D possibly matching TRBD1 (5 bases). The CDR3 totals 15 residues. The V gene lost 5 bases and the J gene lost 2 bases, with 13 bases spanning the gap. The V gene's germline CDR1 is MNHEY and CDR2 SMNVEV (reference sequence). The CDR3 sequence: CASSHGGMGNQPQHF. Here the CDR3 DNA reads TGTGCCAGCAGTCACGGGGGTATGGGCAATCAGCCCCAGCATTTT.

This clonotype was seen a handful of times. This sequence joins TRBV20-1 and TRBJ2-2, with TRBD1 identical over 8 bases. With V trimmed by 2 bases and J by 4 bases, 9 bases remained unmatched. Germline-derived CDR1 and CDR2 are DFQATT and SNEGSKA (reference sequence). This CDR3 contains 16 residues. Here the CDR3 reads CSARSRTGTGTGELFF. CDR3 DNA sequence: TGCAGTGCTAGATCCAGGACAGGGACGGGCACCGGGGAGCTGTTTTTT.

This clonotype was observed many times. The chain combines TRBV7-3 with TRBJ2-1, with D maybe TRBD2 (6 bases). The V gene's germline CDR1 is SGHTA and CDR2 FQGTGA. V dropped 5 bases and J dropped 4 bases, with 18 bases sitting between them. The CDR3 is 16 amino acids. This chain's CDR3 is CASSPGNGGLYNEQFF. DNA of the CDR3: TGTGCCAGCAGCCCCGGGAACGGGGGACTTTACAATGAGCAGTTCTTC.

V and J are TRBV15 and TRBJ2-3; the match to TRBD2 covers 9 bases. The J segment lost 0 bases and the V segment lost 0 bases, leaving 7 bases of the junction unmatched. CDR3 length equals 18 residues. Germline CDR1 reads LNHNV; CDR2 reads YYDKDF (reference sequence). The CDR3, as DNA: TGTGCCACCAGCAGAGATTTAGGGGCGGGGGGGAGCACAGATACGCAGTATTTT. Its protein is CATSRDLGAGGSTDTQYF.

This clonotype was detected ten times or more. The chain carries TRBV12-3 or TRBV12-4 and TRBJ1-2; D remains unclear. The CDR3 has 15 amino acids. V shed 5 bases and J shed 0 bases, with 13 bases lying between them. CDR3 sequence: CASSLNARSNYGYTF. In DNA, the CDR3 is TGTGCCAGCAGTCTCAATGCACGATCTAACTATGGCTACACCTTC.